This T cell receptor (beta chain) comes out of a study of blood T cells in healthy people across ages (dated by TCRdb to 2014 to 2015). Background on the whole study: In model experiments, template switching captured roughly one uniquely barcoded TCR beta cDNA molecule for every two T cells. Age-related changes in TCR beta repertoire diversity were measured in the study by deep sequencing normalized with unique cDNA molecular identifiers. Four age groups were formed from the donors: young (average approximately 15 years), middle-aged (around 37), aged (roughly 56) and long-lived (more than 75). Donors of different ages were randomly distributed across sequencing lanes to avoid experimental bias. For two donors (one aged 18 to 30 and one aged 80 or older), the study analyzed two additional independent replicas of 1 million unique cDNA reads from the same blood draw.

Library creation used 5' RACE. Sequencing relied on an Illumina HiSeq 2500. A second 7 to 11 cycle PCR used a sample-barcoded 5' primer and a J-beta primer mix. A template-switch 5' adaptor carrying 12 random nucleotides introduced a unique molecular identifier onto each TCR beta cDNA molecule. At least 3 million CDR3-containing paired-end reads were obtained from each sample. First-strand cDNA synthesis was performed from all RNA using the Mint cDNA synthesis kit, with priming by a TRBC-specific oligonucleotide. All cDNA was treated with uracil-DNA glycosylase and then went through a first 18-cycle PCR with the universal primers M1SS and BC2_uni_R. The original methods were these. For normalization, 1 million high-quality reads, each with a distinct molecular identifier, were randomly selected from each sample. Reads with shared molecular identifiers were discarded instead of being binned into consensus sequences. MiTCR, run with a Q25 quality threshold and the strictest error-elimination algorithm, handled CDR3 identification, clonotype clustering and error correction. Lower-bound total TCR beta diversity was estimated with a nonparametric unseen species model using Euler transformation. Using fastp at Q25 and MiXCR, TCRdb reprocessed the public reads and kept productive beta chains. Rows merge per CDR3 protein into single entries with the most common DNA and genes. The V and J calls and clone size come from TCRdb's table, not from the authors' own analysis. The sample table records about 1,000,000 distinct CDR3 sequences; 40% to 55% of these occur just once. Of the sample, approximately 19% falls within the top ten clones.

Overall study results and their limits: The CMV infection status of donors was not known, potentially confounding age-related changes in expanded clonotypes. Because profiling used bulk unsorted PBMCs, naive and antigen-experienced compartments could not be compared conclusively. Total diversity estimates from one million sequenced T cells were considered lower bounds and underestimates. Compared with the aged group, the long-lived group had more naive CD4+ T cells, fewer expanded clones and increased TCR diversity, a pattern suggesting age selection. As age increased, observed TCR beta diversity per million T cells dropped in a roughly linear way, and a significant reduction was already evident by age around 41. There was a strong correlation between observed TCR beta diversity and the percentage of naive T cells measured by flow cytometry.

On this clonotype: This receptor's antigen is unknown. Base qualities are not at hand, and no much larger clone is one base apart.

The CDR3 contains 17 residues, cysteine and phenylalanine counted. Here the CDR3 DNA is all that survives: 51 bases in frame from base 1. Relative to germline, V is missing 0 bases and J is missing 6 bases, with 11 bases of the junction outside any gene match. The germline V gene sets CDR1 to MNHEY and CDR2 to SVGAGI. The roughly 38 donors, aged about 6 to 90 years, were systemically healthy Caucasian individuals from Russia. Approximately 11 milliliters of peripheral blood were drawn from each donor into EDTA-treated Vacutainer tubes. Ficoll-Paque density-gradient centrifugation was used to isolate PBMCs, with at least 7 million obtained per sample. Total RNA, at least 6 micrograms per sample, was extracted from PBMCs with Trizol reagent. For every donor, flow cytometry on a PBMC aliquot measured the percentage of naive CD45RAhigh/CD27high T cells.

In this chain, TRBV6-5 is recombined with TRBJ2-1, with TRBD2 identical over 7 junction bases. The origin of this receptor is a woman aged 55-75 years in good health. The sequenced sample was blood. The sequenced DNA is TGTGCCAGCAGTTACTCGAAGGCTGGACTAGTCTCCAATGAGCAGTTCTTC. It specifies CASSYSKAGLVSNEQFF.